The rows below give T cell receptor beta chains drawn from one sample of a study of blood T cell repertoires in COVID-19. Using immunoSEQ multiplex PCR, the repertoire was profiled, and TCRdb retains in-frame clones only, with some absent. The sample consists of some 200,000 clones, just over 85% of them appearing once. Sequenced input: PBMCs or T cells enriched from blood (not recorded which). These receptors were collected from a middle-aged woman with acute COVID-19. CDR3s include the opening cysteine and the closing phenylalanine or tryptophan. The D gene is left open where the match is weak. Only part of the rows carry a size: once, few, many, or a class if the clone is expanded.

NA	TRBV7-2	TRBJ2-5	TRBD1	CASSLRQGARETQYF	TGTGCCAGCAGCTTAAGACAGGGGGCGAGAGAGACCCAGTACTTC
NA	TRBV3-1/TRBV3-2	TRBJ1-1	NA	CASSQTGLEAFF	TGTGCCAGCAGCCAAACGGGACTGGAAGCTTTCTTT
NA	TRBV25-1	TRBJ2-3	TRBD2	CASTSAGGLSTDTQYF	TGTGCCAGCACCTCCGCGGGGGGGCTCAGCACAGATACGCAGTATTTT
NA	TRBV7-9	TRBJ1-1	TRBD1	CASSFTSGGGNTEAFF	TGTGCCAGCAGCTTTACCTCAGGGGGCGGGAACACTGAAGCTTTCTTT
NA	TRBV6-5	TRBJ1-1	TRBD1	CASRRQGSNTEAFF	TGTGCCAGCAGACGACAGGGATCGAACACTGAAGCTTTCTTT
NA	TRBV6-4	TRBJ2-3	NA	CASSDSSVDTQYF	TGTGCCAGCAGTGACTCGAGTGTAGATACGCAGTATTTT
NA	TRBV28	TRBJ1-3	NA	CASANLVPSGNTIYF	TGTGCCAGCGCCAACTTGGTTCCGTCTGGAAACACCATATATTTT
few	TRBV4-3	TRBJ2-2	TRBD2	CASSPAASGGAGELFF	TGCGCCAGCAGCCCCGCGGCTAGCGGGGGGGCCGGGGAGCTGTTTTTT
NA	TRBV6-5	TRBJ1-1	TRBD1	CASSLRGSANTEAFF	TGTGCCAGCAGCCTCAGGGGGTCAGCGAACACTGAAGCTTTCTTT
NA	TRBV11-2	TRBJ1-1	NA	CASSSDHRVEAFF	TGTGCCAGCAGCTCGGACCACAGGGTTGAAGCTTTCTTT
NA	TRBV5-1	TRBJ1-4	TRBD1	CASSWGDRAGKLFF	TGCGCCAGCAGCTGGGGTGACAGGGCGGGAAAACTGTTTTTT
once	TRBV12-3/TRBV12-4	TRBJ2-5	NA	CASTFRGTQYF	TGTGCCAGCACCTTCCGGGGGACCCAGTACTTC
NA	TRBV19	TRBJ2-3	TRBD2	CASRVTSGGPTSTDTQYF	TGTGCCAGTAGGGTGACTAGCGGGGGGCCTACTAGCACAGATACGCAGTATTTT
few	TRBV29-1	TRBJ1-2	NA	CSEWTEGYGYTF	TGCAGCGAGTGGACAGAGGGATATGGCTACACCTTC
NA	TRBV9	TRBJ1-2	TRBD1	CASSVGDRENYGYTF	TGTGCCAGCAGCGTAGGGGACAGGGAGAACTATGGCTACACCTTC
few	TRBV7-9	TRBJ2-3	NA	CASSLRGGHLTDTQYF	TGTGCCAGCAGCTTGAGGGGGGGACACCTCACAGATACGCAGTATTTT
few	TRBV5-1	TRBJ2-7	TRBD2	CASSLRPSGGAEFYEQYF	TGCGCCAGCAGCTTGCGACCTAGCGGGGGGGCGGAATTTTACGAGCAGTACTTC
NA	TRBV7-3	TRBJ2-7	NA	CASSLTGGALYEQYF	TGTGCCAGCAGCTTAACAGGGGGTGCCCTCTACGAGCAGTACTTC
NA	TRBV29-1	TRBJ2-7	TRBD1	CSVEPLRQGTEQYF	TGCAGCGTTGAACCGTTACGACAGGGTACCGAGCAGTACTTC
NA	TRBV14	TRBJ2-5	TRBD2	CASSQGGGTQYF	TGTGCCAGCAGCCAAGGCGGGGGAACCCAGTACTTC
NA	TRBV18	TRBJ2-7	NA	CASSPLDSSSYEQYF	TGTGCCAGCTCACCCCTCGACAGCAGCTCCTACGAGCAGTACTTC
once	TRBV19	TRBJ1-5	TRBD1	CASSIGDRGPGQPQHF	TGTGCCAGTAGTATAGGGGACAGGGGGCCAGGTCAGCCCCAGCATTTT
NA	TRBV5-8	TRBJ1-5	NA	CASSLGPRGVGHF	TGTGCCAGCAGCTTGGGCCCTCGTGGTGTCGGGCATTTT
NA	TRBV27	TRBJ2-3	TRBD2	CASSFEGPLGGGGTDTQYF	TGTGCCAGCAGTTTTGAAGGGCCCCTTGGGGGGGGTGGCACAGATACGCAGTATTTT
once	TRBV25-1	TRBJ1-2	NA	CASSTGGGPIYGYTF	TGTGCCAGCAGTACCGGGGGGGGGCCGATCTATGGCTACACCTTC
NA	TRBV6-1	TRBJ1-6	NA	CASSEWSSYNSPLHF	TGTGCCAGCAGTGAATGGAGCTCCTATAATTCACCCCTCCACTTT
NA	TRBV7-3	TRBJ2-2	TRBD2	CASSSTRGANTGELFF	TGTGCCAGCAGCTCTACCCGGGGGGCGAACACCGGGGAGCTGTTTTTT
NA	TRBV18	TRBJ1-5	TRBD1	CASSPEEKGAHQPQHF	TGTGCCAGCTCACCCGAAGAGAAGGGGGCGCATCAGCCCCAGCATTTT
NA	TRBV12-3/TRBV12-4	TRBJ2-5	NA	CASSLRETQYF	TGTGCCAGCAGTTTACGAGAGACCCAGTACTTC
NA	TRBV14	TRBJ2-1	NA	CASSQAPGSSGTLSYNEQFF	TGTGCCAGCAGCCAAGCCCCCGGATCTTCAGGGACTTTATCCTACAATGAGCAGTTCTTC
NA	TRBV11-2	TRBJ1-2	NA	CASSLRGLAAEAGGYTF	TGTGCCAGCAGCTTAAGGGGGTTGGCAGCGGAAGCGGGAGGCTACACCTTC
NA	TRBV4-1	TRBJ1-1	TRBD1	CASSHTGDGTEAFF	TGCGCCAGCAGCCATACAGGGGATGGGACTGAAGCTTTCTTT
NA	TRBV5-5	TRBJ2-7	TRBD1	CASSRTPGQGHEQYF	TGTGCCAGCAGCCGAACCCCGGGACAGGGCCACGAGCAGTACTTC
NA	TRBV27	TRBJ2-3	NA	CASTKAGSGDTQYF	TGTGCCAGCACCAAAGCCGGGAGTGGAGATACGCAGTATTTT
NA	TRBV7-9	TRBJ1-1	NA	CASRGYRNTEAFF	TGTGCCAGCAGGGGTTACAGGAACACTGAAGCTTTCTTT
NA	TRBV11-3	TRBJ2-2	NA	CASSQGPTGELFF	TGTGCCAGCAGCCAGGGCCCCACCGGGGAGCTGTTTTTT
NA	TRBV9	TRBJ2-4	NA	CASSVAQGNIQYF	TGTGCCAGCAGCGTAGCTCAGGGTAACATTCAGTACTTC
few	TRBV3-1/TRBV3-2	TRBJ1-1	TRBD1	CASTPRWDRDPEAFF	TGTGCCAGCACCCCCCGGTGGGACAGGGATCCTGAAGCTTTCTTT
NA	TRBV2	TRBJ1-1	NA	CASSESRGSLNTEAFF	TGTGCCAGCAGTGAGTCCAGGGGAAGTCTGAACACTGAAGCTTTCTTT
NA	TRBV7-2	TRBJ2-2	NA	CASSLAPGIYTGELFF	TGTGCCAGCAGCTTAGCCCCCGGGATTTACACCGGGGAGCTGTTTTTT
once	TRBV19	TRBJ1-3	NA	CASSITVGAGNTIYF	TGTGCCAGTAGTATCACTGTAGGGGCTGGAAACACCATATATTTT
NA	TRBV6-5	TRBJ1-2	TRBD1	CASRRGTASDYGYTF	TGTGCCAGCAGAAGGGGGACAGCCTCCGACTATGGCTACACCTTC
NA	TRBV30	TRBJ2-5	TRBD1	CARGVSDRGWETQYF	TGTGCCAGGGGGGTATCCGACAGGGGATGGGAGACCCAGTACTTC
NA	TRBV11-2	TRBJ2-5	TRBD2	CASSLGTSLQETQYF	TGTGCCAGCAGCTTGGGGACTAGCCTCCAAGAGACCCAGTACTTC
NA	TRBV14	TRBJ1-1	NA	CASSQGTGGAREAFF	TGTGCCAGCAGCCAAGGAACGGGAGGCGCCAGGGAAGCTTTCTTT
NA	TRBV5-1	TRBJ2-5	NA	CASSPTDTPETQYF	TGCGCCAGCAGCCCCACGGACACACCTGAGACCCAGTACTTC